Listed here is a single TCR beta chain. The sample belongs to a study of blood T cell repertoires in COVID-19. Trimming took 5 bases from V and 7 from J; bases not matched to a gene: 3. Germline V lookup: CDR1 MDHEN, CDR2 SYDVKM. The CDR3 spans 13 residues. Assay used: immunoSEQ multiplex PCR; TCRdb lists only in-frame clones, some missing. The sample carries about 210,000 clones, 87% recorded once. The chain combines TRBV28 with TRBJ1-4, with 8 bases aligning to TRBD1. Sequenced sample: peripheral blood. This receptor was obtained from a man between 60 and 75 years old who had recovered from COVID-19. DNA for the CDR3: TGTGCCAGCAGTCGACAGGGGCGTGAAAAACTGTTTTTT. It codes for CASSRQGREKLFF.